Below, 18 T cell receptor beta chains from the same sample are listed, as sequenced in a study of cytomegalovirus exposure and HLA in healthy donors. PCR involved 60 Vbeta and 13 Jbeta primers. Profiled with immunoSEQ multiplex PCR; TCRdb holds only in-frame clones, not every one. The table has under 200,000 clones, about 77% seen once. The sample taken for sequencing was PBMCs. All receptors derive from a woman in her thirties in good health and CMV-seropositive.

CDR3 sequence reads: CASSQATGGGYTEAFF. CDR3 DNA sequence: TGCGCCAGCAGCCAAGCTACAGGGGGCGGGTACACTGAAGCTTTCTTT. The gene calls are TRBV4-1 and TRBJ1-1, with TRBD1 matching over 9 bases. Per germline, CDR1 MGHRA and CDR2 YSYEKL. V was clipped by 1 base and J by 3 bases; unmatched bases: 6. This CDR3 contains 16 residues.

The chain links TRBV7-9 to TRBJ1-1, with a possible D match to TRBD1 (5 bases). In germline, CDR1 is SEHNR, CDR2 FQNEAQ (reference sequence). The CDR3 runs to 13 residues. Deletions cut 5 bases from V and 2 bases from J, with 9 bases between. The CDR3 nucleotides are TGTGCCAGCAGCATGACAGTAAACACTGAAGCTTTCTTT. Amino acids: CASSMTVNTEAFF.

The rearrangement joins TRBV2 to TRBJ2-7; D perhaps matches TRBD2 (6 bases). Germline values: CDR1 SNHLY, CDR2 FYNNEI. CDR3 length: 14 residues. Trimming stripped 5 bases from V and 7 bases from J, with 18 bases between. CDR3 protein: CASSPSGTPEEQYF. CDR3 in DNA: TGTGCCAGCAGTCCCTCCGGGACTCCGGAGGAGCAGTACTTC.

The CDR3 reads CASRHSLSTKNIQYF. The CDR3, as DNA: TGTGCCAGCAGGCATAGCCTGTCAACCAAAAACATTCAGTACTTC. The chain combines TRBV6-6 with TRBJ2-4; D is unclear. V was cut by 6 bases and J by 2 bases, with 14 bases left in between. Germline-derived CDR1 and CDR2 are MNHNY and SVGAGI (reference sequence). This CDR3 contains 15 residues.

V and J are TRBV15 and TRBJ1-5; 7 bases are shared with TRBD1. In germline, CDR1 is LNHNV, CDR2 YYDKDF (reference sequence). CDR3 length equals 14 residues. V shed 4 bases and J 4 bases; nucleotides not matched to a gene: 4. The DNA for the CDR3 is TGTGCCACCAGCACCCGGGACAGAAATCAGCCCCAGCATTTT. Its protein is CATSTRDRNQPQHF.

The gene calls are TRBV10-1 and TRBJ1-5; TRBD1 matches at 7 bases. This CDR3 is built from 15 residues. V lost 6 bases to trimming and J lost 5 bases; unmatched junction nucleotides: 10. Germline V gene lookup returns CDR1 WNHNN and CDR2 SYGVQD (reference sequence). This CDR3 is CASRKIKGADQPQHF. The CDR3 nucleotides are TGCGCCAGCAGAAAAATAAAGGGGGCCGATCAGCCCCAGCATTTT.

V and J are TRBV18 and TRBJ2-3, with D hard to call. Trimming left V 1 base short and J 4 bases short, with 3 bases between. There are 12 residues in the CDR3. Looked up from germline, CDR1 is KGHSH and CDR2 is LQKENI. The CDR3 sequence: CASSPRPDTQYF. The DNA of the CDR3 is TGTGCCAGCTCACCACGGCCAGATACGCAGTATTTT. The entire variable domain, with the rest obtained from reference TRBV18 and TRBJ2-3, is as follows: NAGVMQNPRHLVRRRGQEARLRCSPMKGHSHVYWYRQLPEEGLKFMVYLQKENIIDESGMPKERFSAEFPKEGPSILRIQQVVRGDSAAYFCASSPRPDTQYFGPGTRLTVL.

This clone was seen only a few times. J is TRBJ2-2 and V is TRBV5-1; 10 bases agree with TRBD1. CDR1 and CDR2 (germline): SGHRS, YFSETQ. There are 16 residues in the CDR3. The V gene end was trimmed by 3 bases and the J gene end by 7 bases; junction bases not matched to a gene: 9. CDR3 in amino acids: CASSSTTGGAYGELFF. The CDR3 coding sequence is TGCGCCAGCAGCTCTACGACAGGGGGCGCGTACGGGGAGCTGTTTTTT.

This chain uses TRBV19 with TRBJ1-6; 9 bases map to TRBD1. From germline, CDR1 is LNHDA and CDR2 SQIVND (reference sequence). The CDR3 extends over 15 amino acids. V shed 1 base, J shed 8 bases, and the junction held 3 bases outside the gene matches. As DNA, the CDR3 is TGTGCCAGTAGTATAGTGGACAGGGGATATTCACCCCTCCACTTT. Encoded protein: CASSIVDRGYSPLHF.

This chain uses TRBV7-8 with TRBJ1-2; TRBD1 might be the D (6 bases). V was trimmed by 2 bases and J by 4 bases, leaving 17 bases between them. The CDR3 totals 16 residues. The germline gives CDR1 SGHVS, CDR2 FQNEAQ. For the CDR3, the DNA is TGTGCCAGCAGCTTATTGGGTGGTCGGGGGGCCTATGGCTACACCTTC. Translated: CASSLLGGRGAYGYTF.

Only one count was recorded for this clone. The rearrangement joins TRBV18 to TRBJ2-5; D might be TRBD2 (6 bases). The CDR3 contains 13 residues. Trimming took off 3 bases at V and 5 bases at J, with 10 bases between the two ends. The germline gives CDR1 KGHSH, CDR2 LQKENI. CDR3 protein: CASSPGLGETQYF. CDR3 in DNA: TGTGCCAGCTCACCGGGACTTGGGGAGACCCAGTACTTC.

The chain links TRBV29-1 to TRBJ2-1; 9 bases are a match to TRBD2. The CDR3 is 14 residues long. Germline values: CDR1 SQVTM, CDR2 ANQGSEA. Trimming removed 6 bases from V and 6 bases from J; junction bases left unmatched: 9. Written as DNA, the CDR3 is TGCAGCGTCTACGGTAGCGGGGGCTCCAATGAGCAGTTCTTC. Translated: CSVYGSGGSNEQFF.

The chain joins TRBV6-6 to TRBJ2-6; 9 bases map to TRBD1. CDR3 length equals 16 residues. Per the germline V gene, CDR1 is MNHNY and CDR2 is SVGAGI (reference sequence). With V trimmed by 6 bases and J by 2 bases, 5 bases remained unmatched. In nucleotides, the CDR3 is TGTGCCAGCAGGCTACAGGGGGCGGCTGGGGCCAACGTCCTGACTTTC. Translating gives CASRLQGAAGANVLTF.

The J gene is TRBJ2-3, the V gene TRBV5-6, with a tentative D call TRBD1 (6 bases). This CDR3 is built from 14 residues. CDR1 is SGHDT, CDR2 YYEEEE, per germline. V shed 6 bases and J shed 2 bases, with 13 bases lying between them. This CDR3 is CASTRTELTDTQYF. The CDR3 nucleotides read TGTGCCAGCACCCGGACAGAGCTCACAGATACGCAGTATTTT.

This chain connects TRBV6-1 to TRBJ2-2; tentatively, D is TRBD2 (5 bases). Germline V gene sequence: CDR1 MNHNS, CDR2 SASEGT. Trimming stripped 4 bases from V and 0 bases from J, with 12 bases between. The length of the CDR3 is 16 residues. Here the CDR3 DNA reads TGTGCCAGCAGTGTAGTAAGCGGAGCGAACACCGGGGAGCTGTTTTTT. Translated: CASSVVSGANTGELFF.

The CDR3 DNA is TGCGCCAGCAGCCACGACAGGGCCCCAGATACGCAGTATTTT. Translated: CASSHDRAPDTQYF. This rearrangement joins TRBV4-3 to TRBJ2-3, with 7 positions matching TRBD1. Looked up from germline, CDR1 is LGHNA and CDR2 is YSLEER. V lost 3 bases to trimming and J lost 4 bases; unmatched junction nucleotides: 4. The CDR3 is made up of 14 amino acids.

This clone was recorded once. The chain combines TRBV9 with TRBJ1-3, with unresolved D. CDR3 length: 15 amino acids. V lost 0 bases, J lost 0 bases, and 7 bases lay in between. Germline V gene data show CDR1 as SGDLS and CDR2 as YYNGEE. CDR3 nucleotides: TGTGCCAGCAGCGTAGTGGGAGCCTCTGGAAACACCATATATTTT. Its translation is CASSVVGASGNTIYF.

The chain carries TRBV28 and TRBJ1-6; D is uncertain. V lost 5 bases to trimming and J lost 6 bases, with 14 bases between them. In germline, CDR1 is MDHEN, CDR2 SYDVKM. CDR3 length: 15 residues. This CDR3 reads CASSLLSFRNSPLHF. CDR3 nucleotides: TGTGCCAGCAGTCTCCTGAGTTTCCGTAATTCACCCCTCCACTTT.